This TCR beta chain was profiled in a study of CD8 T cells in ankylosing spondylitis. Construction of TCR beta libraries was performed using quantitative 5'-RACE with molecular barcodes. TCRdb recomputed calls from the 5' RACE reads with MiXCR, one row per CDR3 protein. This table has roughly 100,000 distinct CDR3 sequences, about 8.3% appearing once. Germline V gives CDR1 DFQATT, CDR2 SNEGSKA (reference sequence). The CDR3 runs 13 residues. The V gene lost 1 base and the J gene lost 8 bases, with 11 bases spanning the gap. In its sample, this clonotype was seen many times. The chain has TRBV20-1 and TRBJ2-2, with D uncertain. Input material: blood, either unsorted or a sorted T cell fraction (not recorded which). The clonotype comes from a male donor with ankylosing spondylitis or in good health (not recorded which). The DNA for the CDR3 is TGCAGTGCTAGAGTAACGTACCCGGGGGAGCTGTTTTTT. Protein product: CSARVTYPGELFF.